This T cell receptor (beta chain) appears in the sequencing data of a study of radiation and T cells in renal cell carcinoma. Regarding time point: baseline pretreatment blood. Specified treatment: 15 Gy SBRT to primary tumor, nephrectomy 4 weeks later. This renal cell carcinoma was of the clear cell type. In regard to this clone: What it binds is unknown.

Germline lookup yields CDR1 MDHEN and CDR2 SYDVKM. This CDR3 comprises 18 residues. V lost 6 bases to trimming and J lost 0 bases; unmatched junction nucleotides: 10. Overall study findings and caveats: In blood, top tumor clones expanded by 2 weeks, shrinking by 4.

Clones were sequenced by immunoSEQ multiplex PCR, and TCRdb holds only the in-frame ones, with some missing. The data show under 55,000 clones, with approximately 80% seen just once and roughly a third held by the top ten. The source is an older woman with renal cell carcinoma. The J gene is TRBJ2-7, the V gene TRBV28, with 14 bases that match TRBD2. The sequences come from blood, collected from a patient whose treatment included radiotherapy and nephrectomy. CDR3 region: CASSPGLAGGRGSYEQYF. CDR3 in DNA: TGTGCCAGCAGCCCCGGACTAGCGGGAGGCCGGGGCTCCTACGAGCAGTACTTC.